This T cell receptor (beta chain) was sequenced during a study of blood T cell repertoires in COVID-19. Patients from Seattle were sampled longitudinally, starting during active infection. Using immunoSEQ multiplex PCR, the repertoire was profiled, and TCRdb retains in-frame clones only, with some absent. The repertoire holds some 180,000 clones, 84% seen once, with around 2.7% in the top ten. The receptor was isolated from a woman of 80 years or more with COVID-19, enrolled during active disease. The sequenced sample consisted of peripheral blood.

The CDR3 loop reads CATEGQNTGELFF. CDR3 in DNA: TGTGCCACCGAGGGACAGAACACCGGGGAGCTGTTTTTT. The J gene is TRBJ2-2, the V gene TRBV24-1; D may be TRBD1 (6 bases). The CDR3 extends over 13 amino acids. Germline CDR1 and CDR2: KGHDR and SFDVKD. Deletions cut 9 bases from V and 1 base from J, with 8 bases between.